This paragraph reports one T cell receptor (beta chain). The target antigen is unknown. These data come from a study of T cells after yellow fever vaccination. Findings of the study overall: Abundant clonotypes from the bulk population could get into FACS-sorted repertoires as contaminants. Most clones from primary vaccination were detected again post-booster (roughly 95% CD4, 88% CD8).

Looked up from germline, CDR1 is SGHVS and CDR2 is FNYEAQ. V was clipped by 5 bases and J by 3 bases, with 11 bases between them. This CDR3 region has 14 residues. Synthesis of TCR cDNA relied on 5'RACE template switching, which attached a universal primer site and UMIs. TCRdb reprocessed the 5' RACE reads with MiXCR, giving one entry per CDR3 protein. The data contain about 99,000 distinct CDR3 sequences, 5.8% of them singletons. Sample: CD8+ T cells sorted from PBMCs, taken 10 days after the yellow fever booster vaccination. The V gene is TRBV7-6, the J gene TRBJ1-5; tentative D call: TRBD1 (6 bases). The receptor comes from a man younger than 35 who received the YFV17D yellow fever vaccine. The DNA for the CDR3 is TGTGCCAGCAGCCACCCAGGGGACAATCAGCCCCAGCATTTT. It is translated as CASSHPGDNQPQHF.